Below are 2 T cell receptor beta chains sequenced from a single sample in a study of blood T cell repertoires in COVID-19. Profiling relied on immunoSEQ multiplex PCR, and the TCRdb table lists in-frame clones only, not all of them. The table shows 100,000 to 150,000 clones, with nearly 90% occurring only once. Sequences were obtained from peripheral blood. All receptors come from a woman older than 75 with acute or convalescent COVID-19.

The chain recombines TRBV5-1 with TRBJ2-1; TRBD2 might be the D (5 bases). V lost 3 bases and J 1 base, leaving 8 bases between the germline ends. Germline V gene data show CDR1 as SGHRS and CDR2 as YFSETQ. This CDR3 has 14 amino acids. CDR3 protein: CASSWTLSYNEQFF. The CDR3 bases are TGCGCCAGCAGCTGGACTCTATCCTACAATGAGCAGTTCTTC.

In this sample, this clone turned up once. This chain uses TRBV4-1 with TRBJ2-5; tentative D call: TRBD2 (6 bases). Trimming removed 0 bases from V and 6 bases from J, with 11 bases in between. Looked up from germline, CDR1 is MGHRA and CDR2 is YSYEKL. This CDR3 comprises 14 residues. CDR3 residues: CASSQDIGGKTQYF. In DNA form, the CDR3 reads TGCGCCAGCAGCCAAGACATCGGGGGTAAGACCCAGTACTTC.